This TCR beta chain stems from a study of CD8+CD57+ T cells in acquired aplastic anemia. Looking at the study overall: Mean DNA quantity obtained from sorted CD4+ and CD8+ cells was approximately 3 ug.

According to the study, genomic DNA was the template for TCR beta VDJ and CDR3 profiling. TCRdb recomputed calls from the reads with MiXCR, one row per CDR3 protein. This sample yields approximately 300,000 distinct CDR3 sequences, of which roughly 53% are seen a single time; under 1.5% belongs to the top ten. For sequencing, patients were chosen who had shown expansion of CD8+CD57+ cells by flow cytometry. Blood came from patients not yet given any therapy. About this clonotype itself: Its antigen remains unknown.

CDR3 size: 11 residues. The germline CDR1 and CDR2 sequences are DFQATT and SNEGSKA (reference sequence). The study, taken as a whole, reports: CD8+ Simpson's diversity did not differ significantly between patients and controls.

This rearrangement joins TRBV20-1 to TRBJ1-2; perhaps TRBD1 as D (5 bases). The receptor comes from a human donor with aplastic anemia. The specimen was sorted CD4+, CD8+, or CD8+CD57+ T cells (not recorded which) from PBMCs. CDR3 nucleotides: TGCAGCACTGACAGCAACTATGGCTACACCTTC. Residues: CSTDSNYGYTF.